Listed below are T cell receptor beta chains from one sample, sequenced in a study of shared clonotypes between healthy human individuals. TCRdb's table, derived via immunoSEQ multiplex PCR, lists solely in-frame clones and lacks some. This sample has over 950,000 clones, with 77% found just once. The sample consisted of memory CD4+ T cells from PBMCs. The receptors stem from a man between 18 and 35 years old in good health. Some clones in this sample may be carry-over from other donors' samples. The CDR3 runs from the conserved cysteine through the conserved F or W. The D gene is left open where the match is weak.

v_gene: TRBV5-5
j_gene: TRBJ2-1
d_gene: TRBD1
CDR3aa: CASSRTKTGTGALNEQFF

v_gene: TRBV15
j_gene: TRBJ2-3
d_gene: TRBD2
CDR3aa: CATSRDRLAGGNAQYF

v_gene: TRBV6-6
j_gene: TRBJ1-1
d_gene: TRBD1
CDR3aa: CASSPGQENTEAFF

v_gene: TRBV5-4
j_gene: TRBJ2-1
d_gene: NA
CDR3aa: CASSLGSGDEQFF

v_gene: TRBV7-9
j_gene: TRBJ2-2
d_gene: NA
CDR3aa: CASSSQGTGELFF

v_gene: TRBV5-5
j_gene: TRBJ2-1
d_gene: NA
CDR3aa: CASSLGAVSYNEQFF

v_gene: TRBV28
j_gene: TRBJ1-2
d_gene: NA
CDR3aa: CASSSSGPGIYGYTF

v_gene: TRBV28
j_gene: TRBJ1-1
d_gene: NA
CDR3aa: CASRDFRGNTEAFF

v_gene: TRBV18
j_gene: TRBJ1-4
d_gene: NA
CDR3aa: CASSRSRGNEKLFF

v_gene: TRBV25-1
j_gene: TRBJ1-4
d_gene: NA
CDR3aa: CASSGRSGQLFF

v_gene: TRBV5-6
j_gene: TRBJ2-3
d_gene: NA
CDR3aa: CASNLRERNTQYF

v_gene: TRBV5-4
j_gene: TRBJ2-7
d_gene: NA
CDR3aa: CASSLGSPRGGYEQYF

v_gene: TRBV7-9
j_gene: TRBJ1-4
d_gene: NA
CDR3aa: CASSFGREAEKLFF

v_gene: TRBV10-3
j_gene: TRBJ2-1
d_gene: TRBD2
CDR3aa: CAISDPSVAGGYNEQFF

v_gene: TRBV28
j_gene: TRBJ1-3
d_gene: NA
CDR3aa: CATHRGGSSGNTIYF

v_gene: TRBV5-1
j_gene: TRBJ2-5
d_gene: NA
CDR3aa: CASSLPPSSGPAQETQYF

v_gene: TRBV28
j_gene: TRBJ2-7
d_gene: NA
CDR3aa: CASSFPGPYEQYF

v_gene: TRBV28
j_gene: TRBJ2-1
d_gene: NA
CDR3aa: CASSLRDSYNEQFF

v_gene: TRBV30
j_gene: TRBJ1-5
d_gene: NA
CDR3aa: CAWRGQTNQPQHF

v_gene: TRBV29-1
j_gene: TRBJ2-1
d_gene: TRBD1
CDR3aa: CSVEVRQGRNEQFF

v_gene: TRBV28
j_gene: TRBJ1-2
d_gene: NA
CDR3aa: CASSSPTGFYTF

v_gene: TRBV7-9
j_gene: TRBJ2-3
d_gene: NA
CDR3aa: CASRNVGSDTQYF

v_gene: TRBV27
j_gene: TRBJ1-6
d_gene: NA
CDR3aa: CASRKEGWGPLHF

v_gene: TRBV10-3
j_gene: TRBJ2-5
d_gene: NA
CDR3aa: CAISPTGGGVGETQYF

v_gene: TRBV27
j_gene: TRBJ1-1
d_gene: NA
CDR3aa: CASSRDRNAEAFF

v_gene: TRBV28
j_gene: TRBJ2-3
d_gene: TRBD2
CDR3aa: CASRRGTSLDTQYF

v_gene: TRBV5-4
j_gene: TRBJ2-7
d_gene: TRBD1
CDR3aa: CASREGQGISGEQYF

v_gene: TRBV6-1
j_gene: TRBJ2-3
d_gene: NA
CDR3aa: CASSEGFGQYTDTQYF

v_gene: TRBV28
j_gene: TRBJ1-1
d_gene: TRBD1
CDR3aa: CASSLDRGVREAFF

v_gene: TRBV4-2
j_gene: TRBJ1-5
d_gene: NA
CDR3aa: CASSSQYNQPQHF

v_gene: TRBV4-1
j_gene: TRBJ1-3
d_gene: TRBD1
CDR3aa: CASSQGEDRVLGNTIYF

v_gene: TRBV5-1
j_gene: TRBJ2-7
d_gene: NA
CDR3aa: CASSLGSSLRDEQYF

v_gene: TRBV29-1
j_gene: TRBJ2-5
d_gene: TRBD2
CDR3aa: CSVTSGSLQETQYF

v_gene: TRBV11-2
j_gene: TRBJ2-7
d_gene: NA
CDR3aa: CASSLDGTFYEQYF

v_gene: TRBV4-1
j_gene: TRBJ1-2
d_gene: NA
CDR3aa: CASSQDGVGYTF

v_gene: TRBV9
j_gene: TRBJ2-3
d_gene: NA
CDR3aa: CASSLGLDQTDTQYF

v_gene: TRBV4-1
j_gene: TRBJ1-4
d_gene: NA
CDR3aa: CASSQPFRAGSNEKLFF

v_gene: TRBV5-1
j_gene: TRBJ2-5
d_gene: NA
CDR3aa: CASSFSSGETQYF

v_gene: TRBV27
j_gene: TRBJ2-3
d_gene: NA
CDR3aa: CASSWWRTSTDTQYF

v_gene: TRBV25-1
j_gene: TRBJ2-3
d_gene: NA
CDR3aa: CASSEYGRPNTQYF

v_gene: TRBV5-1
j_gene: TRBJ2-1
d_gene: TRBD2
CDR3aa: CASSLVGLAGEKYNEQFF

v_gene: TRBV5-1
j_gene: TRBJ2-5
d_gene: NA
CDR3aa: CASSAGPGQETQYF

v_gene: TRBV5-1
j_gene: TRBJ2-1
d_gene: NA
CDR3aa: CASTDGDLYNEQFF

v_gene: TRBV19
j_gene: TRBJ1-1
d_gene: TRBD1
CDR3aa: CATLRGLGYTEAFF

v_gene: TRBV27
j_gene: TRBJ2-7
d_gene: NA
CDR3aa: CASSLSGTVEQYF

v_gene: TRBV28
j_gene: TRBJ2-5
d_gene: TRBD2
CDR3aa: CASSGTSGPLETQYF

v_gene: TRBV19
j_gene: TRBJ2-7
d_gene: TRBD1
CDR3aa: CASTPSGQGTYEQYF

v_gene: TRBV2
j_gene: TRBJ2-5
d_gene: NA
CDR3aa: CASSAHRGETQYF